These 8 T cell receptor beta chains were all obtained from the same sample, sequenced in a study of beta chain features in type 1 diabetes listed by TCRdb under 2018. Libraries were prepared through the immunoSEQ multiplex PCR assay. The entire amount of isolated RNA was reverse transcribed using the High Capacity cDNA Reverse Transcription Kit, so the sequenced TCRB transcripts were expressed ones. Sourced from immuneACCESS, this table was stored by TCRdb with only in-frame sequences that have V and J called. A share of the clones is absent; for the studies checked, an unresolved V gene accounts for under half, and the remainder has no known explanation. The sample table holds 200,000 to 250,000 clones, of which under 13% were seen once. The ten largest clones take up 1% to 1.5% of the sample. Sequenced material: central memory CD4+ T cells from blood. Receptors originate from a man between 18 and 35 years old in good health.

This chain links TRBV9 with TRBJ2-7, with 8 nucleotides matching TRBD2. This CDR3 contains 13 residues. Trimming removed 4 bases from V and 4 bases from J; junction bases left unmatched: 4. The germline V gene encodes CDR1 SGDLS and CDR2 YYNGEE. The CDR3 loop reads CASSPTSGYEQYF. The DNA for the CDR3 is TGTGCCAGCAGCCCCACTAGCGGTTACGAGCAGTACTTC.

This clone appeared a few times. The CDR3 nucleotides read TGTGCCAGCAGTGATTCCGGGACAGGGGTCGAAAAACTGTTTTTT. As protein: CASSDSGTGVEKLFF. The V call is TRBV25-1, the J call TRBJ1-4, with 10 positions matching TRBD1. Trimming removed 3 bases from V and 8 bases from J; junction bases left unmatched: 6. Germline V gene sequence: CDR1 MGHDK, CDR2 SYGVNS. The CDR3 runs 15 residues. The full variable domain, with the rest looked up from reference TRBV25-1 and TRBJ1-4, is EADIYQTPRYLVIGTGKKITLECSQTMGHDKMYWYQQDPGMELHLIHYSYGVNSTEKGDLSSESTVSRIRTEHFPLTLESARPSHTSQYLCASSDSGTGVEKLFFGSGTQLSVL.

The CDR3 spells CASSPQFNTEAFF. The DNA of the CDR3 is TGTGCCAGCAGTCCCCAATTTAACACTGAAGCTTTCTTT. This chain joins TRBV11-2 and TRBJ1-1; D is unresolved. Germline CDR1 reads SGHAT; CDR2 reads FQNNGV. The length of the CDR3 is 13 residues. Trimming removed 6 bases from V and 2 bases from J, with 10 bases in between.

This clone was seen more than once but under ten times. This chain joins TRBV27 and TRBJ1-6, with D hard to call. The CDR3 has 13 residues. Trimming cost V 6 bases and J 5 bases, with 8 bases left between them. The V gene's germline CDR1 is MNHEY and CDR2 SMNVEV (reference sequence). The CDR3 protein is CASSLAHNSPLHF. The DNA of the CDR3 is TGTGCCAGCAGCCTGGCCCATAATTCACCCCTCCACTTT.

The genes are TRBV30 and TRBJ2-2; D is uncertain. The CDR3 is made up of 14 amino acids. Germline CDR1 GTSNPN, CDR2 SVGIG (reference sequence). V dropped 0 bases and J dropped 3 bases, with 8 bases sitting between them. The DNA for the CDR3 is TGTGCCTGGAGTGTCACAGCGCACACCGGGGAGCTGTTTTTT. Protein: CAWSVTAHTGELFF.

The rearrangement uses TRBV27 and TRBJ1-2; 10 positions match TRBD1. CDR3 length: 15 amino acids. V lost 3 bases to trimming and J lost 2 bases; unmatched junction nucleotides: 3. CDR1 MNHEY and CDR2 SMNVEV come from the germline V gene (reference sequence). The CDR3, as DNA: TGTGCCAGCAGTTTGGGGACAGGGGCGAACTATGGCTACACCTTC. Encoded protein: CASSLGTGANYGYTF.

This clone has ten or more counts. This rearrangement joins TRBV29-1 to TRBJ2-7, with TRBD1 identical over 7 bases. The germline CDR1 and CDR2 sequences are SQVTM and ANQGSEA. J lost 6 bases, V lost 4 bases, and 9 bases had no gene match. The CDR3 has 13 residues. The CDR3 loop is CSVVTGTASEQYF. The CDR3 DNA reads TGCAGCGTTGTTACCGGGACAGCGTCCGAGCAGTACTTC.

This clone was observed a few times. The same CDR3 arises from other DNA sequences in this sample as well. This chain links TRBV30 with TRBJ2-5; D is unclear. With the DNA end fitting TRBJ2-7 better, the J assignment may be wrong. The CDR3 loop spans 11 amino acids. CDR1 is GTSNPN and CDR2 is SVGIG in the germline V gene (reference sequence). CDR3 coding DNA: TGTGCCTGGAGTGTACAAGGCGAGCAGTACTTC. This gives the protein CAWSVQGEQYF.